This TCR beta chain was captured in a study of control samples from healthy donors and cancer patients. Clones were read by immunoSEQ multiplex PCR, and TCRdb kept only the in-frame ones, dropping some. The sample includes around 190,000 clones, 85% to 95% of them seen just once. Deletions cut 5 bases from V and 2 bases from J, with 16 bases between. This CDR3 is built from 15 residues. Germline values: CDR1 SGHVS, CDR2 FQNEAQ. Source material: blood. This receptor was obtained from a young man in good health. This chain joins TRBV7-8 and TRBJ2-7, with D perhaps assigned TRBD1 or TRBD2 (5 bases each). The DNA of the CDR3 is TGTGCCAGCAGCCACCGAGAGGGGAAAGCCTACGAGCAGTACTTC. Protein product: CASSHREGKAYEQYF. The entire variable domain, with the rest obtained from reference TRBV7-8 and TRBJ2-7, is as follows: GAGVSQSPRYKVAKRGQDVALRCDPISGHVSLFWYQQALGQGPEFLTYFQNEAQLDKSGLPSDRFFAERPEGSVSTLKIQRTQQEDSAVYLCASSHREGKAYEQYFGPGTRLTVT.